The 10 T cell receptor beta chains below were found in one sample sequenced in a study of blood T cell repertoires in COVID-19. Sequencing used immunoSEQ multiplex PCR; TCRdb keeps in-frame clones, though not all of them. This sample has approximately 77,000 clones, with roughly 90% found just once. Material: peripheral blood. The source of these receptors is a man younger than 40 with acute or convalescent COVID-19.

J is TRBJ1-2 and V is TRBV5-4, with 8 bases aligning to TRBD1. This CDR3 is built from 14 residues. The V segment lost 1 base and the J segment 3 bases; nucleotides outside the gene matches: 2. Germline-derived CDR1 and CDR2 are SGHNT and YYREEE (reference sequence). The CDR3 coding sequence is TGTGCCAGCAGCTTGATGGACAGGGACTATGGCTACACCTTC. Its protein is CASSLMDRDYGYTF.

The chain is built from TRBV7-3 and TRBJ2-1; 7 bases align to TRBD2. Trimming took 5 bases from V and 5 from J; bases not matched to a gene: 9. The germline gives CDR1 SGHTA, CDR2 FQGTGA. The CDR3 is 15 amino acids. CDR3: CASSPRLGGHNEQFF. CDR3 nucleotides: TGTGCCAGCAGCCCGCGATTGGGAGGGCACAATGAGCAGTTCTTC.

The chain combines TRBV6-5 with TRBJ1-1, with D unresolved. Trimming removed 7 bases at V and 4 bases at J, with 13 bases between. Germline V gene data show CDR1 as MNHEY and CDR2 as SVGAGI. The length of the CDR3 is 13 residues. The chain's CDR3 is CASNAAAGTEAFF. DNA of the CDR3: TGTGCCAGCAACGCAGCGGCGGGCACTGAAGCTTTCTTT.

The chain couples TRBV27 to TRBJ1-4; D uncertain. This CDR3 contains 16 residues. Per the germline V gene, CDR1 is MNHEY and CDR2 is SMNVEV (reference sequence). Trimming took 3 bases from V and 6 from J, leaving 17 bases between them. CDR3 nucleotides: TGTGCCAGCAGTTTGGCCGTGACAATTCTTGATGAAAAACTGTTTTTT. This codes for CASSLAVTILDEKLFF.

The genes are TRBV11-2 and TRBJ2-2; TRBD2 is a possible D gene (6 bases). Germline V gene lookup returns CDR1 SGHAT and CDR2 FQNNGV. CDR3 length equals 15 residues. The CDR3 nucleotides are TGTGCAACGGCTGGGAAAATTCGGGAGACCGGGGAGCTGTTTTTT. It specifies CATAGKIRETGELFF.

V usage is TRBV27 and J usage is TRBJ2-5; 9 positions match TRBD2. CDR3 size: 17 residues. Germline CDR1 is MNHEY and CDR2 is SMNVEV (reference sequence). The trim removed 4 bases at V and 2 bases at J, leaving 11 bases unmatched. The CDR3 bases are TGTGCCAGCAGTTCCGGGCCGGGACTAGCCAATCAAGAGACCCAGTACTTC. Protein product: CASSSGPGLANQETQYF.

This rearrangement joins TRBV3-1 (or the pseudogene TRBV3-2) to TRBJ1-1; tentatively, D is TRBD1 (6 bases). From germline, CDR1 is LGHDT and CDR2 YNNKEL (reference sequence). The CDR3 covers 16 residues. The V and J ends lost 4 bases and 5 bases respectively, with 20 bases between them. Here the CDR3 DNA reads TGTGCCAGCAGCCTAGGTCGGGGGGCGTCAAAAACTGAAGCTTTCTTT. It specifies CASSLGRGASKTEAFF.

The J gene is TRBJ1-2, the V gene TRBV3-1 (or the pseudogene TRBV3-2); TRBD1 is a possible D gene (5 bases). The CDR3 spans 17 residues. With 4 bases removed from V and 0 bases from J, the gap between germline ends came to 18 bases. The V gene's germline CDR1 is LGHDT and CDR2 YNNKEL (reference sequence). The CDR3 DNA reads as TGTGCCAGCAGCCTATCCGGGACGTCGGGAGCTAACTATGGCTACACCTTC. Encoded protein: CASSLSGTSGANYGYTF.

V gene TRBV5-1 combines with J gene TRBJ1-4; TRBD1 agrees at 7 bases. The germline V gene encodes CDR1 SGHRS and CDR2 YFSETQ. V lost 2 bases and J lost 3; bases outside the gene matches: 7. The CDR3 is 16 amino acids. In nucleotides, the CDR3 is TGCGCCAGCAGCTTTAACCCGGGACAGCCTAATGAAAAACTGTTTTTT. Protein: CASSFNPGQPNEKLFF.

The V call is TRBV6-2 or TRBV6-3, the J call TRBJ1-1; TRBD1 matches at 8 bases. CDR1 is MNHEY, CDR2 SVGEGT, per germline. The junction had 7 bases not matched to a gene; V was cut back by 5 bases and J by 11 bases. The CDR3 runs to 12 residues. The chain's CDR3 is CASSDRDRRAFF. In DNA, the CDR3 is TGTGCCAGCAGTGACCGGGACAGGCGGGCTTTCTTT.